The sequence of this T cell receptor beta chain was determined in a study of T cell changes during pregnancy in multiple sclerosis. The CDR3 contains 14 residues. J gave up 5 bases and V 2 bases, and 2 bases lay outside the gene matches. The V gene's germline CDR1 is MGHRA and CDR2 YSYEKL. Sequencing used immunoSEQ multiplex PCR; TCRdb keeps in-frame clones, though not all of them. The table records more than 95,000 clones, 85% to 95% of them present only once. This rearrangement joins TRBV4-1 to TRBJ2-7, with 11 bases identical to TRBD2. The receptor's source is a female donor with multiple sclerosis, enrolled in a pregnancy study. This sample comprised peripheral blood, obtained after pregnancy. The CDR3: CASSQTSGSDEQYF. In DNA form, the CDR3 reads TGCGCCAGCAGCCAAACTAGCGGGAGTGACGAGCAGTACTTC.